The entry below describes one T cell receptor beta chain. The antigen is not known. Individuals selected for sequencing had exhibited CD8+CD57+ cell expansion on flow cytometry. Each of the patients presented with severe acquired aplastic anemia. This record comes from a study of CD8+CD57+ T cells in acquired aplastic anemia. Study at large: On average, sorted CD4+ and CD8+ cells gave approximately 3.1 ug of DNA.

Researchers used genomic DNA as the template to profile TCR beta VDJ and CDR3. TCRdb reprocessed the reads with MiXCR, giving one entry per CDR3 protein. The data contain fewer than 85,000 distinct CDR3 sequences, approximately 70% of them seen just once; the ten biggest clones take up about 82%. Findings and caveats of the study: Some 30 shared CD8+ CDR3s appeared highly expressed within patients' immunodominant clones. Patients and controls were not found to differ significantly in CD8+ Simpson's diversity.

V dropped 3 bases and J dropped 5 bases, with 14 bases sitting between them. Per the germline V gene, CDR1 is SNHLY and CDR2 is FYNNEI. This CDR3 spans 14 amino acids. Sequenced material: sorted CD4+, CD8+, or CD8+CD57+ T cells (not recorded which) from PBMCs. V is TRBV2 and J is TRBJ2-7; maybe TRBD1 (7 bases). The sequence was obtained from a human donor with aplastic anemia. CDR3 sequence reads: CASSDVQGRHEQYF. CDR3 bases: TGTGCCAGCAGTGACGTACAGGGGAGGCACGAGCAGTACTTC.